The TCR beta chain under discussion was sequenced for a study of sequential checkpoint blockade in melanoma. Points on this clone: Its antigen is unknown.

General study findings and limits: Pretreatment TIL clonality tracked with response in the nivolumab-first arm. Mutational load did not correlate with tumor T-cell fraction or clonality.

Only in-frame clones appear in the TCRdb table, and some are missing; sequencing was by immunoSEQ multiplex PCR. There are approximately 8,700 clones in the sample; nearly 25% occur only once, and less than 20% lies in the top ten. Stated treatment: randomized to nivolumab then ipilimumab (arm A) or the reverse (arm B). The CDR3 loop spans 15 amino acids. Germline-derived CDR1 and CDR2 are KGHSH and LQKENI. The V segment lost 5 bases and the J segment 8 bases; nucleotides outside the gene matches: 10. This TCR came from a human donor with melanoma. V gene TRBV18 combines with J gene TRBJ1-4; 8 bases agree with TRBD1. The sample consisted of tumor tissue (inferred from file names), taken from a patient given nivolumab and ipilimumab in sequence. The CDR3 loop reads CASSVTGAGREKLFF. The CDR3, as DNA: TGTGCCAGCTCAGTGACAGGGGCCGGTCGCGAAAAACTGTTTTTT.